What follows describes a single T cell receptor beta chain. Sequenced by immunoSEQ multiplex PCR; TCRdb stores in-frame clones only, minus some. The sample gives some 71,000 clones, approximately 97% of which show up once; about 0.27% is in the top ten. This sample was included in a study of technical replicates of blood from several donors. Trimming pared 4 bases from V and 0 bases from J, leaving 13 bases between. The CDR3 spans 17 residues. Germline V CDR1 and CDR2: MGHRA, YSYEKL. This TCR derives from a human donor in good health. The sequenced sample consisted of T cells isolated from PBMCs. The genes are TRBV4-1 and TRBJ2-6; TRBD1 is a possible D gene (6 bases). The CDR3 DNA reads as TGCGCCAGCAGCCGGAGTTCAGGGGTCTCTGGGGCCAACGTCCTGACTTTC. Translated, it gives CASSRSSGVSGANVLTF.